This record concerns one TCR beta chain sequence. Antigen unknown. The data originate from a study of cytomegalovirus exposure and HLA in healthy donors. PCR primers comprised 60 Vbeta and 13 Jbeta primers. Per the original data handling: As a later analysis found, there were tens of millions of unique TCR beta chains, of which roughly 11 million were shared. This table comes from immunoSEQ multiplex PCR, and its TCRdb copy is limited to in-frame clones, with some not included. V and J calls and clone size follow that table, whereas D and trimming were derived from the DNA. The sample carries around 140,000 clones, 72% recorded once. General study points: Among TCR beta chains, those listed as cytomegalovirus-associated numbered approximately 150. According to an earlier analysis, most TCR beta V segments yielded productive rearrangements about 87% or about 30% of the time. A later analysis reportedly found fewer N-insertions in an Asian-associated ancestry cluster than the roughly 670-donor mean.

CDR3 length: 16 residues. The trim removed 1 base at V and 6 bases at J, leaving 13 bases unmatched. Germline V gene sequence: CDR1 SQVTM, CDR2 ANQGSEA. This sequence joins TRBV29-1 and TRBJ1-2; 8 bases agree with TRBD1. The sequencing input was PBMCs. The clonotype originates from a man between 50 and 59 years old in good health and CMV-seropositive. CDR3: CSVEAARGLVGNGYTF. CDR3 sequence (DNA): TGCAGCGTTGAAGCGGCCAGGGGGCTAGTAGGGAATGGCTACACCTTC.